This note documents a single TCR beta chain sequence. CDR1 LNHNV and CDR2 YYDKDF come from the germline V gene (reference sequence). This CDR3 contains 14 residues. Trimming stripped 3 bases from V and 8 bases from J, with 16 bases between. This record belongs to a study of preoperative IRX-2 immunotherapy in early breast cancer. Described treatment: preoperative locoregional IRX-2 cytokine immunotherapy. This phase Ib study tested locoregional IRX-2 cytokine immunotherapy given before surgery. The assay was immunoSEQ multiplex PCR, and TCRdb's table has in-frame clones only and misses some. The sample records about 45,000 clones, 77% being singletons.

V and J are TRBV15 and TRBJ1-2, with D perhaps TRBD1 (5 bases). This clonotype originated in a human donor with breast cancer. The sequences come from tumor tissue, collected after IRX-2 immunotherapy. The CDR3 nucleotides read TGTGCCACCAGCAGGTCCGGGGCCTACGGCGGCTACACCTTC. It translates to CATSRSGAYGGYTF.